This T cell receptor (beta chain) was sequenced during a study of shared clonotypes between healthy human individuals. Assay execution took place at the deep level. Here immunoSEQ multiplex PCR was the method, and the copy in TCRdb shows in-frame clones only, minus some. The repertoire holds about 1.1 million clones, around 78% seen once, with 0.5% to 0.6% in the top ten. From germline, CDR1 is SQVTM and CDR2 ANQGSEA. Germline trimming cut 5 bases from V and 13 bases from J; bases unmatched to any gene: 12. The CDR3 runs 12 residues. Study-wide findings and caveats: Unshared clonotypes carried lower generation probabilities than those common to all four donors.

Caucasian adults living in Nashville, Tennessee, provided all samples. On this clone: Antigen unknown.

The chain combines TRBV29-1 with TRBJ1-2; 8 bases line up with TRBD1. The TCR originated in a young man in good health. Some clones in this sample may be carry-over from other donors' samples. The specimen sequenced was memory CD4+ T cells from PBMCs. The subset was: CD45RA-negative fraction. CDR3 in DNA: TGCAGCGTTTGTATTGAGGACAGGGTCCCCACCTTC. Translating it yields CSVCIEDRVPTF.